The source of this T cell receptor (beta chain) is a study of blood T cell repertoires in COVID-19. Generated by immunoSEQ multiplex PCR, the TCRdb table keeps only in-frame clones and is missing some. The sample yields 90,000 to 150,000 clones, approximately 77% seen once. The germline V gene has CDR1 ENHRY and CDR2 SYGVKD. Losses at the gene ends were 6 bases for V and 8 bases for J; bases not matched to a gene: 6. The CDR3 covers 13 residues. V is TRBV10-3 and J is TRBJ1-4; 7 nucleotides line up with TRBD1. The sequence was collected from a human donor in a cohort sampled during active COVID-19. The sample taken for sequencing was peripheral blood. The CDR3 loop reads CAISETGEEKLFF. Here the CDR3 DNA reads TGTGCCATCAGCGAAACAGGGGAGGAAAAACTGTTTTTT.